What follows are 15 T cell receptor beta chains derived from one specimen sequenced in a study of shared clonotypes between healthy human individuals. Generated by immunoSEQ multiplex PCR, the TCRdb table keeps only in-frame clones and is missing some. Of some 2.3 million clones in the sample, approximately 95% are singletons; the top ten hold 0.35% to 0.45%. Sequencing was done on a sample of naive CD4+ T cells from PBMCs. The sample's subset: CD45RA+ positively selected. The receptors come from a man aged 18-30 years in good health. Some clones in this sample may be carry-over from other donors' samples.

V is TRBV6-1 and J is TRBJ2-7; unclear D gene. Germline V gene lookup returns CDR1 MNHNS and CDR2 SASEGT. This CDR3 region has 12 residues. Trimming took 8 bases from V and 6 from J, leaving 14 bases between them. Written as DNA, the CDR3 is TGTGCCAGCCTGACCGGGCCTTTCGAGCAGTACTTC. Translated: CASLTGPFEQYF.

V and J are TRBV9 and TRBJ2-1; D perhaps matches TRBD2 (5 bases). The germline gives CDR1 SGDLS, CDR2 YYNGEE. The CDR3 sequence is 16 residues long. Between the trimmed V and J ends, which lost 0 bases and 2 bases, there was a span of 12 bases. The chain's CDR3 is CASSVGASSPYNEQFF. CDR3 in DNA: TGTGCCAGCAGCGTAGGGGCTAGCTCGCCCTACAATGAGCAGTTCTTC. Filled out from reference TRBV9 and TRBJ2-1, the complete variable domain reads DSGVTQTPKHLITATGQRVTLRCSPRSGDLSVYWYQQSLDQGLQFLIQYYNGEERAKGNILERFSAQQFPDLHSELNLSSLELGDSALYFCASSVGASSPYNEQFFGPGTRLTVL.

The CDR3 region has the DNA TGTGCCAGTAGGGATAGGGGGCTCGGGAACACTGAAGCTTTCTTT. It encodes CASRDRGLGNTEAFF. This chain joins TRBV19 and TRBJ1-1, with 7 bases lining up with TRBD1. Germline lookup yields CDR1 LNHDA and CDR2 SQIVND (reference sequence). Losses at the gene ends were 6 bases for V and 1 base for J; bases not matched to a gene: 8. This CDR3 has 15 amino acids.

This chain connects TRBV29-1 to TRBJ2-1; D gene ambiguous. Germline V lookup: CDR1 SQVTM, CDR2 ANQGSEA. CDR3 length: 13 residues. V shed 4 bases and J shed 0 bases, with 7 bases lying between them. For the CDR3, the DNA is TGCAGCGTTGCGAACACCTCCTACAATGAGCAGTTCTTC. As protein: CSVANTSYNEQFF.

The gene calls are TRBV7-9 and TRBJ1-5; no reliable D call. With 1 base removed from V and 0 bases from J, the gap between germline ends came to 7 bases. Germline V gene data show CDR1 as SEHNR and CDR2 as FQNEAQ (reference sequence). CDR3 length: 15 residues. CDR3 residues: CASSLGRYSNQPQHF. CDR3 nucleotides: TGTGCCAGCAGCTTAGGGCGGTATAGCAATCAGCCCCAGCATTTT.

V is TRBV5-1 and J is TRBJ2-6; D uncertain. Trimming took off 0 bases at V and 4 bases at J, with 8 bases between the two ends. Germline CDR1 and CDR2: SGHRS and YFSETQ. The CDR3 has 15 residues. In DNA form, the CDR3 reads TGCGCCAGCAGCTTGGGGGGTCTCGGGGCCAACGTCCTGACTTTC. Its protein is CASSLGGLGANVLTF.

The chain joins TRBV5-1 to TRBJ2-1; the D gene could be TRBD1 or TRBD2 (5 bases each). CDR3 length: 15 amino acids. Germline CDR1 is SGHRS and CDR2 is YFSETQ. V lost 0 bases and J 10 bases, leaving 17 bases between the germline ends. CDR3 loop: CASSLVGDPSEEQFF. In DNA form, the CDR3 reads TGCGCCAGCAGCTTGGTGGGGGACCCGTCGGAGGAGCAGTTCTTC.

The rearrangement uses TRBV11-2 and TRBJ2-7; TRBD2 aligns across 11 bases. The J segment lost 3 bases and the V segment lost 5 bases, leaving 6 bases of the junction unmatched. The germline V gene encodes CDR1 SGHAT and CDR2 FQNNGV. The CDR3 loop spans 15 amino acids. The CDR3 DNA sequence: TGTGCCAGCAGCCCCCCGACTAGCGGGATCTACGAGCAGTACTTC. Encoded protein: CASSPPTSGIYEQYF.

This chain links TRBV10-3 with TRBJ2-2; the match to TRBD2 covers 14 bases. The CDR3 is made up of 15 amino acids. The V gene end was trimmed by 6 bases and the J gene end by 6 bases; junction bases not matched to a gene: 3. Germline-derived CDR1 and CDR2 are ENHRY and SYGVKD. CDR3: CAIRGTSGSAGELFF. CDR3 DNA: TGTGCCATCAGGGGGACTAGCGGGAGTGCCGGGGAGCTGTTTTTT.

This clone was picked up a small number of times. The chain combines TRBV28 with TRBJ1-5; no clear D. This CDR3 comprises 16 residues. Trimming stripped 5 bases from V and 2 bases from J, with 16 bases between. The germline V gene encodes CDR1 MDHEN and CDR2 SYDVKM. In nucleotides, the CDR3 is TGTGCCAGCAGTGAGGGATCCCGTTTGGGCAATCAGCCCCAGCATTTT. Its translation is CASSEGSRLGNQPQHF. Complete variable domain (other parts from reference TRBV28 and TRBJ1-5): DVKVTQSSRYLVKRTGEKVFLECVQDMDHENMFWYRQDPGLGLRLIYFSYDVKMKEKGDIPEGYSVSREKKERFSLILESASTNQTSMYLCASSEGSRLGNQPQHFGDGTRLSIL.

The chain joins TRBV29-1 to TRBJ1-1, with a weak D call TRBD1 (6 bases). Trimming pared 4 bases from V and 0 bases from J, leaving 9 bases between. Germline V gene lookup returns CDR1 SQVTM and CDR2 ANQGSEA. The CDR3 runs 13 residues. This CDR3 is CSVVRQVNTEAFF. The DNA for the CDR3 is TGCAGCGTTGTCCGACAGGTGAACACTGAAGCTTTCTTT.

The V gene is TRBV9, the J gene TRBJ2-2; the D gene could be TRBD1 or TRBD2 (7 bases each). The V gene lost 4 bases and the J gene lost 7 bases, with 20 bases spanning the gap. Per the germline V gene, CDR1 is SGDLS and CDR2 is YYNGEE. The CDR3 spans 16 residues. CDR3: CASSPRQGGASGELFF. The CDR3 DNA reads TGTGCCAGCAGCCCACGGCAGGGGGGGGCCAGCGGGGAGCTGTTTTTT.

The rearrangement uses TRBV28 and TRBJ2-1; the D is unclear. In germline, CDR1 is MDHEN, CDR2 SYDVKM. The V end was cut by 4 bases, the J end by 1 base, with 14 bases between. The CDR3 extends over 16 amino acids. CDR3 sequence: CASSSRVGYSYNEQFF. CDR3 DNA sequence: TGTGCCAGCAGTTCACGTGTGGGGTATTCCTACAATGAGCAGTTCTTC.

J is TRBJ2-3 and V is TRBV18; D could derive from TRBD1 or TRBD2 (5 bases each). CDR1 and CDR2 (germline): KGHSH, LQKENI. The CDR3 consists of 17 residues. Between the trimmed V and J ends, which lost 0 bases and 1 base, there was a span of 14 bases. CDR3 residues: CASSPPGTQPRTDTQYF. CDR3 sequence (DNA): TGTGCCAGCTCACCACCTGGGACCCAACCACGCACAGATACGCAGTATTTT.

CDR3 bases: TGCGCCAGCAGCCAAGTCTCACCCGGAAACACCATATATTTT. As protein: CASSQVSPGNTIYF. The V gene is TRBV4-1, the J gene TRBJ1-3; no clear D. The CDR3 covers 14 residues. The germline CDR1 and CDR2 sequences are MGHRA and YSYEKL. V was pared by 1 base and J by 4 bases, with 8 bases between.